This TCR beta chain emerged from a study of beta chain features in type 1 diabetes. As regards this clone: The antigen is undetermined.

V was trimmed by 4 bases and J by 4 bases, leaving 12 bases between them. The CDR3 sequence is 14 residues long. The V gene's germline CDR1 is MNHNY and CDR2 SVGAGI (reference sequence). Points from the study as a whole: Diminished insertions and augmented deletions at VDJ junctions characterized type 1 diabetes patients.

The sequenced template was cDNA made from the entire isolated RNA. Assay: immunoSEQ multiplex PCR; the TCRdb copy retains only in-frame clones and omits some. The sample lists roughly 240,000 clones, over 65% occurring once. The chain employs TRBV6-6 and TRBJ2-3; a weak D match, TRBD1 (6 bases). Source material: naive CD4+ T cells from blood. The clonotype comes from a man aged 25 to 40 in good health. The CDR3 sequence is CASSSGHESDTQYF. DNA for the CDR3: TGTGCCAGCAGTTCGGGACATGAGTCAGATACGCAGTATTTT.